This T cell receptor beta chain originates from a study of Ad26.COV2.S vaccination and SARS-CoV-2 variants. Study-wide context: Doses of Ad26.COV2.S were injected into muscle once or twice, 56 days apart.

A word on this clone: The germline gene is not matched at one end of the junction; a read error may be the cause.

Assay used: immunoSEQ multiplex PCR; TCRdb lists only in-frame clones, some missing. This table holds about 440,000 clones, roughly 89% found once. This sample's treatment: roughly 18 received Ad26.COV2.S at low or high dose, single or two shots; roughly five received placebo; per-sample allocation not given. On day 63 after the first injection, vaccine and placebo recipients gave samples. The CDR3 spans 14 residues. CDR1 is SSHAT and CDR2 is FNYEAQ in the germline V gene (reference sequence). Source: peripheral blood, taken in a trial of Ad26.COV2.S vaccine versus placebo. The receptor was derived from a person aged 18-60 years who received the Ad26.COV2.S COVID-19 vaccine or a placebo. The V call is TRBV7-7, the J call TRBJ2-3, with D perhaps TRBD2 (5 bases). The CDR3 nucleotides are TGTGCTAGCAGCCGGGGTCTGGGGACAGATACGCAGTATTTT. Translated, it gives CASSRGLGTDTQYF.